This TCR beta chain was documented in a study of PD-1 blockade in classical Hodgkin lymphoma. A word on this clone: Its antigen is not known.

This CDR3 spans 15 amino acids. This sample's time point: cycle 4 day 1 (C4D1), after more than 5 weeks of nivolumab. With no exception, relapse followed autologous stem cell transplantation in all patients, and brentuximab vedotin exposure varied. Complete response, partial response or progressive disease was each patient's best response. Study-wide points: Researchers reported that CD4+ TCR diversity, though not CD8+, rose significantly by C4D1. Similar baseline diversity was found in complete responders and newly diagnosed patients.

Generated by immunoSEQ multiplex PCR, the TCRdb table keeps only in-frame clones and is missing some. The sample includes nearly 20,000 clones, more than 75% of them seen just once. The clonotype originates from a human donor with classical Hodgkin lymphoma. The starting material was peripheral blood mononuclear cells (PBMCs), obtained before the fourth cycle of nivolumab. The chain joins TRBV12-2 to TRBJ2-4; TRBD2, the table's D call, lacks a check against the DNA. TRBV12-2 is shown as a pseudogene. The CDR3 coding sequence is TGTGCAAGTCGCTTATCTGATACGCGAACAAACATTCAGTACTTC. It encodes CASRLSDTRTNIQYF.